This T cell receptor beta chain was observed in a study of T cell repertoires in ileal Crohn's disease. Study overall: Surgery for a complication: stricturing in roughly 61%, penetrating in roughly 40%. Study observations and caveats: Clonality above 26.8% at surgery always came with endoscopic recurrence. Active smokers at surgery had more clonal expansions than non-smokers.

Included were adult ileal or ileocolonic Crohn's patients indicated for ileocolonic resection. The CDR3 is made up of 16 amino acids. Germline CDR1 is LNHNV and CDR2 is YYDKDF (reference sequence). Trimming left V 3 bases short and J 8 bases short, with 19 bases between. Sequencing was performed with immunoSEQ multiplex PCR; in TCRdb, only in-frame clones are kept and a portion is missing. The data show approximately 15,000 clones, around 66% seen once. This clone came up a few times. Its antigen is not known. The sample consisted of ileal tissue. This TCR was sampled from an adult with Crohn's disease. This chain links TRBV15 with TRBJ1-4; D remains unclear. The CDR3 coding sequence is TGTGCCACCAGCAGCTCCCGAGGTGGCGGAGGAGAAAAACTGTTTTTT. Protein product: CATSSSRGGGGEKLFF.